The clone carrying this T cell receptor beta chain has a count of ten or more. The antigen is not known. The DNA ends 3 residues before the CDR3 does, and the rest of the CDR3 is filled in from the germline J gene. This CDR3 is also generated by other DNA sequences in the sample. Clones were sequenced by immunoSEQ multiplex PCR, and TCRdb holds only the in-frame ones, with some missing. This repertoire holds tens of thousands of clones, and none appear only once. The sample originates from a study of T cell clonality in common variable immunodeficiency. Findings of the study overall: CVID patient heterogeneity limited repertoire-clinical complication correlations.

CDR3 length: 16 residues. J gave up 4 bases and V 4 bases, and 3 bases lay outside the gene matches. Germline-derived CDR1 and CDR2 are SGHTA and FQGTGA. This sequence joins TRBV7-3 and TRBJ2-3, with 15 nucleotides matching TRBD2. The receptor was isolated from a person aged 18-70 years in good health. Specimen: peripheral blood mononuclear cells. This chain's CDR3 is CASSSGLAGGSDTQYF. Incomplete CDR3 DNA: TGTGCCAGCAGCTCCGGACTAGCGGGAGGGTCAGATACG.